The source of this TCR beta chain is a study of T cell responses to AZD1222 COVID-19 vaccine. The CDR3 runs to 16 residues. V was cut by 0 bases and J by 2 bases, with 12 bases left in between. CDR1 and CDR2 from the germline V gene are SGHKS and YYEKEE (reference sequence). Assay: immunoSEQ multiplex PCR; the TCRdb copy retains only in-frame clones and omits some. The table records more than 95,000 clones, approximately 90% of them present only once. This TCR derives from an adult in good health. Sequencing was performed on peripheral blood, taken on day 0 of AZD1222 vaccination. The J gene is TRBJ2-1, the V gene TRBV5-5; perhaps TRBD1 as D (5 bases). CDR3 sequence reads: CASSLVADITYNEQFF. The CDR3 region has the DNA TGTGCCAGCAGCTTGGTCGCGGACATAACCTACAATGAGCAGTTCTTC.